This T cell receptor (beta chain) was recorded in a study of blood T cell repertoires in COVID-19. V was clipped by 3 bases and J by 5 bases; unmatched bases: 10. The CDR3 length is 15 residues. CDR1 is SGHRS, CDR2 YFSETQ, per germline. The table came from immunoSEQ multiplex PCR; TCRdb's copy has only in-frame clones and leaves some out. The data hold around 160,000 clones, with 82% observed a single time. Input material: PBMCs or T cells enriched from blood (not recorded which). The V and J genes are TRBV5-1 and TRBJ2-5, with 7 bases lining up with TRBD1. This receptor was identified in a man aged 50-59 years who had recovered from COVID-19. For the CDR3, the DNA is TGCGCCAGCAGCTGGCGACAGGGTGGGGTGGAGACCCAGTACTTC. Translating it yields CASSWRQGGVETQYF.